The 29 T cell receptor beta chains below all came from one sample that was sequenced in a study of T cells after yellow fever vaccination. MiXCR, applied by TCRdb to the 5' RACE reads, yields one record per CDR3 protein. The sample lists under 550,000 distinct CDR3 sequences; roughly 22% were seen once. Sequences were derived from PBMCs, sampled less than 25 days after the first yellow fever vaccination. Source of these receptors: a man younger than 35 who received the YFV17D yellow fever vaccine.

This clonotype showed up just a few times. V is TRBV4-1 and J is TRBJ2-5, with D uncertain. The CDR3 loop spans 14 amino acids. Germline V lookup: CDR1 MGHRA, CDR2 YSYEKL. V lost 0 bases, J lost 5 bases, and 10 bases lay in between. This chain's CDR3 is CASSQDQTSETQYF. In DNA form, the CDR3 reads TGCGCCAGCAGCCAAGATCAAACATCGGAGACCCAGTACTTC.

This clonotype was detected many times. The CDR3 is CASSFDETQYF. CDR3 in DNA: TGTGCCAGCAGTTTTGACGAGACCCAGTACTTC. The chain uses TRBV12-3 or TRBV12-4 and TRBJ2-5; no clear D. CDR3 length equals 11 residues. Trimming left V 3 bases short and J 5 bases short, with 4 bases between.

V and J are TRBV29-1 and TRBJ1-4; D may be TRBD1 (5 bases). Germline V gene lookup returns CDR1 SQVTM and CDR2 ANQGSEA. Trimming removed 6 bases at V and 5 bases at J, with 10 bases between. This CDR3 spans 12 amino acids. The DNA for the CDR3 is TGCAGCGTGTCACAGGTCAATGAAAAACTGTTTTTT. Protein: CSVSQVNEKLFF.

This clonotype was counted between two and nine times. DNA of the CDR3: TGTGCCAGCAGCCCGGGGGGGTTAGGGCAGTTCTTC. Translated: CASSPGGLGQFF. The rearrangement links TRBV5-6 to TRBJ2-1; 8 nucleotides match TRBD2. The V gene's germline CDR1 is SGHDT and CDR2 YYEEEE. The CDR3 contains 12 residues. With 4 bases clipped from V and 12 bases from J, the junction kept 6 bases outside the gene matches.

The V gene is TRBV13, the J gene TRBJ2-3; tentatively, D is TRBD2 (5 bases). From germline, CDR1 is PRHDT and CDR2 FYEKMQ (reference sequence). V was trimmed by 1 base and J by 1 base, leaving 9 bases between them. This CDR3 is built from 15 residues. CDR3 protein: CASSLVRRGTDTQYF. The CDR3 DNA follows: TGTGCCAGCAGCTTAGTTAGGCGGGGCACAGATACGCAGTATTTT.

This clonotype appeared a few times. This chain links TRBV4-2 with TRBJ2-5, with TRBD1 matching 7 bases. The CDR3 length is 12 residues. The V gene end was trimmed by 8 bases and the J gene end by 4 bases; junction bases not matched to a gene: 4. The germline gives CDR1 LGHNA, CDR2 YNFKEQ. CDR3 residues: CASRQGVETQYF. For the CDR3, the DNA is TGTGCCAGCCGACAGGGAGTAGAGACCCAGTACTTC.

The V call is TRBV11-2, the J call TRBJ2-1; 10 bases line up with TRBD2. Germline values: CDR1 SGHAT, CDR2 FQNNGV. The CDR3 contains 15 residues. Trimming cost V 4 bases and J 5 bases; bases outside gene matches: 5. The chain's CDR3 is CASSYRTSGNNEQFF. CDR3 in DNA: TGTGCCAGCAGCTATCGGACTAGCGGTAACAATGAGCAGTTCTTC.

The table lists this clonotype with a few counts. This chain connects TRBV4-2 to TRBJ1-1; D ambiguous. V was shortened by 0 bases and J by 5 bases, with 10 bases between the two germline ends. The CDR3 sequence is 14 residues long. Germline CDR1 and CDR2: LGHNA and YNFKEQ. The chain's CDR3 is CASSQDRLGTEAFF. CDR3 in DNA: TGTGCCAGCAGCCAAGATCGTTTGGGTACTGAAGCTTTCTTT.

J is TRBJ1-1 and V is TRBV18, with 9 bases fitting TRBD1. This CDR3 spans 16 amino acids. Germline V lookup: CDR1 KGHSH, CDR2 LQKENI. V shed 6 bases, J shed 5 bases, and the junction held 13 bases outside the gene matches. The CDR3 DNA reads as TGTGCCAGCTCCGCGGGACAGGGAGTTTCGGGGACTGAAGCTTTCTTT. Translation: CASSAGQGVSGTEAFF. Using reference TRBV18 and TRBJ1-1 for the parts outside the CDR3, the full variable domain is NAGVMQNPRHLVRRRGQEARLRCSPMKGHSHVYWYRQLPEEGLKFMVYLQKENIIDESGMPKERFSAEFPKEGPSILRIQQVVRGDSAAYFCASSAGQGVSGTEAFFGQGTRLTVV.

The V gene is TRBV15, the J gene TRBJ2-5; weak D call: TRBD1 (5 bases). In germline, CDR1 is LNHNV, CDR2 YYDKDF (reference sequence). V was pared by 0 bases and J by 0 bases, with 14 bases between. The CDR3 runs 17 residues. CDR3: CATSRDKGVWYQETQYF. The CDR3 bases are TGTGCCACCAGCAGAGACAAAGGGGTTTGGTACCAAGAGACCCAGTACTTC.

This chain links TRBV5-6 with TRBJ1-1; tentatively, D is TRBD1 (5 bases). Germline lookup yields CDR1 SGHDT and CDR2 YYEEEE. V was cut by 5 bases and J by 7 bases, with 21 bases left in between. This CDR3 is 15 amino acids long. CDR3 bases: TGTGCCAGCAGTTTCGCGGGAGAGGGGCCGGGTGAAGCTTTCTTT. Encoded protein: CASSFAGEGPGEAFF. Filled out from reference TRBV5-6 and TRBJ1-1, the complete variable domain reads DAGVTQSPTHLIKTRGQQVTLRCSPKSGHDTVSWYQQALGQGPQFIFQYYEEEERQRGNFPDRFSGHQFPNYSSELNVNALLLGDSALYLCASSFAGEGPGEAFFGQGTRLTVV.

In this sample, this clonotype turned up a few times. The chain links TRBV7-3 to TRBJ2-3; D may be TRBD1 (6 bases). Germline assignment: CDR1 SGHTA and CDR2 FQGTGA. V was cut by 1 base and J by 3 bases, with 17 bases left in between. This CDR3 spans 17 amino acids. CDR3 nucleotide sequence: TGTGCCAGCAGCTTAAATGCGGACAGAGGATGGACAGATACGCAGTATTTT. Its translation: CASSLNADRGWTDTQYF. Complete variable domain (other parts from reference TRBV7-3 and TRBJ2-3): GAGVSQTPSNKVTEKGKYVELRCDPISGHTALYWYRQSLGQGPEFLIYFQGTGAADDSGLPNDRFFAVRPEGSVSTLKIQRTERGDSAVYLCASSLNADRGWTDTQYFGPGTRLTVL.

This clonotype was counted many times. The chain couples TRBV12-3 or TRBV12-4 to TRBJ1-5, with a weak D call TRBD1 (6 bases). V was clipped by 6 bases and J by 9 bases, with 12 bases between them. This CDR3 contains 12 residues. CDR3 residues: CASRIGGLPQHF. DNA for the CDR3: TGTGCCAGCAGAATCGGGGGGCTGCCCCAGCATTTT.

This clonotype was picked up a small number of times. The gene calls are TRBV5-1 and TRBJ2-1; D unclear. CDR3 length equals 13 residues. Trimming shortened V by 0 bases and J by 5 bases, and 6 bases separated the two germline ends. Germline V CDR1 and CDR2: SGHRS, YFSETQ. CDR3 loop: CASSLVSNNEQFF. The CDR3 DNA reads as TGCGCCAGCAGCTTGGTATCGAACAATGAGCAGTTCTTC. The whole variable domain, filled in from reference TRBV5-1 and TRBJ2-1, reads KAGVTQTPRYLIKTRGQQVTLSCSPISGHRSVSWYQQTPGQGLQFLFEYFSETQRNKGNFPGRFSGRQFSNSRSEMNVSTLELGDSALYLCASSLVSNNEQFFGPGTRLTVL.

The chain is built from TRBV20-1 and TRBJ2-4; no clear D gene. There are 18 residues in the CDR3. V was shortened by 1 base and J by 0 bases, with 19 bases between the two germline ends. Germline CDR1 reads DFQATT; CDR2 reads SNEGSKA (reference sequence). CDR3 residues: CSARVPLGQHLAKNIQYF. The CDR3 DNA follows: TGCAGTGCTAGAGTTCCCTTAGGTCAACACCTAGCCAAAAACATTCAGTACTTC.

This clonotype was counted between two and nine times. The gene calls are TRBV7-2 and TRBJ2-2; 7 bases map to TRBD1. Germline CDR1 is SGHTA and CDR2 is FQGNSA. CDR3 length equals 15 residues. The ends lost 3 bases at V and 6 bases at J; junction bases unmatched: 7. CDR3 coding DNA: TGTGCCAGCAGCTTGGGTAGGGGGCGAGCCGGGGAGCTGTTTTTT. It translates to CASSLGRGRAGELFF.

This rearrangement joins TRBV4-1 to TRBJ2-5, with D perhaps assigned TRBD1 or TRBD2 (5 bases each). There are 16 residues in the CDR3. V lost 3 bases and J 4 bases, leaving 18 bases between the germline ends. Germline CDR1 and CDR2: MGHRA and YSYEKL. The CDR3 DNA follows: TGCGCCAGCAGCCAGTTGCCGGGACGTCCAGGAGAGACCCAGTACTTC. Protein sequence: CASSQLPGRPGETQYF.

V and J are TRBV5-1 and TRBJ2-5, with D perhaps TRBD1 (5 bases). The CDR3 has 12 amino acids. Trimming left V 7 bases short and J 5 bases short, with 12 bases between. Germline CDR1 SGHRS, CDR2 YFSETQ. The CDR3 here is CASRQLQETQYF. In DNA, the CDR3 is TGCGCCAGCCGACAGCTTCAGGAGACCCAGTACTTC.

The chain recombines TRBV10-1 with TRBJ2-2; a possible D gene is TRBD2 (6 bases). CDR3 size: 16 residues. V was trimmed by 0 bases and J by 2 bases, leaving 10 bases between them. In germline, CDR1 is WNHNN, CDR2 SYGVQD (reference sequence). The CDR3 is CASSESSGFNTGELFF. As DNA, the CDR3 is TGCGCCAGCAGTGAGTCTAGCGGATTTAACACCGGGGAGCTGTTTTTT.

This clonotype was found many times. The chain combines TRBV25-1 with TRBJ1-1, with D possibly matching TRBD1 (5 bases). Germline CDR1 is MGHDK and CDR2 is SYGVNS. The V end was cut by 2 bases, the J end by 1 base, with 14 bases between. The CDR3 contains 16 residues. Written as DNA, the CDR3 is TGTGCCAGCAGTGAAGGGGCGGGACGGCCGAACACTGAAGCTTTCTTT. It specifies CASSEGAGRPNTEAFF.

This rearrangement joins TRBV3-1 to TRBJ2-7, with TRBD1 matching over 8 bases. Looked up from germline, CDR1 is LGHDT and CDR2 is YNNKEL (reference sequence). V trimming: 4 bases; J trimming: 5 bases; junction bases outside the gene matches: 10. CDR3 length: 15 amino acids. CDR3 protein: CASSPRRTGTNEQYF. The CDR3 DNA is TGTGCCAGCAGCCCGCGAAGGACAGGGACGAACGAGCAGTACTTC.

The chain employs TRBV2 and TRBJ2-5; D gene unclear. The germline gives CDR1 SNHLY, CDR2 FYNNEI. Trimming cost V 4 bases and J 1 base, with 10 bases left between them. The length of the CDR3 is 14 residues. Written as DNA, the CDR3 is TGTGCCAGCAGTGCCCGGGCCGCCCAAGAGACCCAGTACTTC. Its translation is CASSARAAQETQYF.

The rearrangement links TRBV3-1 to TRBJ1-1, with a tentative D call TRBD1 (6 bases). Germline CDR1 LGHDT, CDR2 YNNKEL (reference sequence). Trimming left V 3 bases short and J 6 bases short, with 17 bases between. The CDR3 totals 15 residues. The DNA of the CDR3 is TGTGCCAGCAGCCATGCAGGGGCGAACGCCCCTGAAGCTTTCTTT. The encoded protein is CASSHAGANAPEAFF.

This clonotype has just a few counts. This chain links TRBV18 with TRBJ1-1; no definite D call. Per the germline V gene, CDR1 is KGHSH and CDR2 is LQKENI. Between the trimmed V and J ends, which lost 3 bases and 4 bases, there was a span of 12 bases. There are 14 residues in the CDR3. CDR3 in DNA: TGTGCCAGCTCACCTGAAGATTGGAGCACTGAAGCTTTCTTT. Protein: CASSPEDWSTEAFF.

This clonotype appeared many times. The V call is TRBV4-2, the J call TRBJ2-3; D remains unclear. This CDR3 comprises 11 residues. The V gene lost 3 bases and the J gene lost 4 bases, with 2 bases spanning the gap. The germline gives CDR1 LGHNA, CDR2 YNFKEQ. CDR3 region: CASSHSDTQYF. In nucleotides, the CDR3 is TGTGCCAGCAGCCACTCAGATACGCAGTATTTT.

The rearrangement uses TRBV28 and TRBJ2-7, with D maybe TRBD1 (6 bases). Per the germline V gene, CDR1 is MDHEN and CDR2 is SYDVKM. V lost 7 bases and J 4 bases, leaving 14 bases between the germline ends. The CDR3 is 13 amino acids. In nucleotides, the CDR3 is TGTGCCAGCACTTCCCCAGGGGTATACGAGCAGTACGTC. The encoded protein is CASTSPGVYEQYV.

There are a few counts of this clonotype. This chain's CDR3 is CASSLVQSTNTGELFF. The CDR3 coding sequence is TGTGCCAGCAGCTTAGTGCAATCAACCAACACCGGGGAGCTGTTTTTT. This sequence joins TRBV11-1 and TRBJ2-2; D is unclear. V lost 1 base and J 2 bases, leaving 11 bases between the germline ends. Per germline, CDR1 SGHAT and CDR2 FQDESV (reference sequence). The CDR3 extends over 16 amino acids.

The gene calls are TRBV9 and TRBJ2-7; unclear D gene. Looked up from germline, CDR1 is SGDLS and CDR2 is YYNGEE. The ends were cut back, 4 bases at V and 2 bases at J, with 13 bases in the middle. The CDR3 has 14 amino acids. CDR3 in amino acids: CASSPGRTTYEQYF. As DNA, the CDR3 is TGTGCCAGCAGCCCGGGTCGGACGACCTACGAGCAGTACTTC.

The table lists this clonotype with a few counts. The V and J genes are TRBV5-1 and TRBJ1-2; D is unclear. V was cut by 4 bases and J by 5 bases, with 15 bases left in between. This CDR3 is built from 14 residues. The V gene's germline CDR1 is SGHRS and CDR2 YFSETQ. The CDR3 sequence: CASSPELTDYGYTF. The CDR3, as DNA: TGCGCCAGCAGCCCCGAATTGACGGATTATGGCTACACCTTC.